Sequencing of this T cell receptor (beta chain) was carried out in a study of blood T cell repertoires in COVID-19. The assay was immunoSEQ multiplex PCR, and TCRdb's table has in-frame clones only and misses some. The data hold some 170,000 clones, with around 84% observed a single time. Residents of about two dozen US areas, aged roughly 18 to 89 years, made up the participants. Clinical history reported by participants formed the basis on which cohorts were assigned. This receptor was identified in a man over 45 who had recovered from COVID-19. The sequencing sample was made of PBMCs or T cells enriched from blood (not recorded which).

The CDR3 DNA reads as TGTGCCAGCAGTAGGGACTGGAGCACCGGGGAGCTGTTTTTT. This gives the protein CASSRDWSTGELFF. The V call is TRBV6-5, the J call TRBJ2-2, with D possibly TRBD2 on 6 matching bases. The CDR3 is made up of 14 amino acids. Trimming stripped 5 bases from V and 4 bases from J, with 11 bases between. The germline V gene encodes CDR1 MNHEY and CDR2 SVGAGI.